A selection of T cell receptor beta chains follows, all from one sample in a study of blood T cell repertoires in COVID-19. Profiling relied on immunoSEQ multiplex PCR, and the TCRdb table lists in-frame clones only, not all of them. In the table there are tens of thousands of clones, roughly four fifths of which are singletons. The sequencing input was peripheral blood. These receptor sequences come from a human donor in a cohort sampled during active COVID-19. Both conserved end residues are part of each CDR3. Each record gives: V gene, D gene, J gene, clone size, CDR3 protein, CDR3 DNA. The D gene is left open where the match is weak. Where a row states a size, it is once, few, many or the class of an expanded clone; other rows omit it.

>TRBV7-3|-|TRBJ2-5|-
CASSLNVGETQYF
TGTGCCAGCAGCTTAAATGTCGGAGAGACCCAGTACTTC
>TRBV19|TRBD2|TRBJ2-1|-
CASRQAGGLNEQFF
TGTGCCAGTAGACAAGCGGGGGGGCTTAATGAGCAGTTCTTC
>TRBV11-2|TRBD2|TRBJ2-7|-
CASRSIAGGYEQYF
TGTGCCAGCAGATCAATAGCGGGGGGATACGAGCAGTACTTC
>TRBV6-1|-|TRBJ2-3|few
CASSERGGLSTDTQYF
TGTGCCAGCAGTGAAAGGGGGGGGCTAAGCACAGATACGCAGTATTTT
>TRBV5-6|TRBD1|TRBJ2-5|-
CASSWDREETQYF
TGTGCCAGCAGCTGGGACAGGGAAGAGACCCAGTACTTC
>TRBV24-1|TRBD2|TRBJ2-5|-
CATSDPTSGGEETQYF
TGTGCCACCAGTGACCCCACTAGCGGGGGTGAGGAGACCCAGTACTTC
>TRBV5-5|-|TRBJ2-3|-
CASSRTQGTDTQYF
TGTGCCAGCAGCCGGACCCAGGGGACAGATACGCAGTATTTT
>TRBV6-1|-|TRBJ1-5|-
CASSDRGQPQHF
TGTGCCAGCAGTGACAGGGGTCAGCCCCAGCATTTT
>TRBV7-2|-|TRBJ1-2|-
CASRPDTSAYGYTF
TGTGCCAGCAGACCGGACACCAGCGCCTATGGCTACACCTTC
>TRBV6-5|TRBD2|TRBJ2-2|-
CASSYTLSGGTGELFF
TGTGCCAGCAGTTACACCCTCAGCGGGGGCACCGGGGAGCTGTTTTTT
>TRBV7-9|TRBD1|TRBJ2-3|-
CASSPWDRDTQYF
TGTGCCAGCAGCCCATGGGACAGAGATACGCAGTATTTT
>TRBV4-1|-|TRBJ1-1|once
CASSGEGKYDTEAFF
TGCGCCAGCTCCGGGGAGGGGAAGTACGACACTGAAGCTTTCTTT
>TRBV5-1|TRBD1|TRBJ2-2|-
CASSWATGTAGELFF
TGCGCCAGCAGCTGGGCGACAGGGACCGCCGGGGAGCTGTTTTTT
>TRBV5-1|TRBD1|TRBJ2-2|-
CASRQGPGELFF
TGCGCCAGTAGACAGGGCCCCGGGGAGCTGTTTTTT
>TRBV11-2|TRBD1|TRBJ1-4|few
CASSFRQGAREKLFF
TGTGCCAGCAGCTTCCGACAGGGGGCGCGTGAAAAACTGTTTTTT
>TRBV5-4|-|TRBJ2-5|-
CASSLAFSQETQYF
TGTGCCAGCAGCTTGGCCTTCAGTCAAGAGACCCAGTACTTC
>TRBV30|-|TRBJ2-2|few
CAWKSWQDTGELFF
TGTGCCTGGAAGTCATGGCAAGACACCGGGGAGCTGTTTTTT
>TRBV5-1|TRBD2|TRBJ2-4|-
CASSSSGGPLNIQYF
TGCGCCAGCAGCTCTAGCGGGGGCCCCCTAAACATTCAGTACTTC
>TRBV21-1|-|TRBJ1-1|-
CASSAARGNTEAFF
TGTGCCAGCAGCGCCGCAAGAGGGAACACTGAAGCTTTCTTT
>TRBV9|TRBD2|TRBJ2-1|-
CASSVVAGVDEQFF
TGTGCCAGCAGCGTAGTAGCGGGGGTCGATGAGCAGTTCTTC
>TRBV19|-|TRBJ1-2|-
CASSPSVREGYTF
TGTGCCAGTAGTCCCTCGGTAAGGGAGGGCTACACCTTC
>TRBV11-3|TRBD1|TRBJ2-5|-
CASSLGDRRSETQYF
TGTGCCAGCAGCTTAGGGGACAGGAGATCAGAGACCCAGTACTTC
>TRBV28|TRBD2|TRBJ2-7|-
CASSHSGRGGEQYF
TGTGCCAGCAGTCACTCGGGTCGGGGGGGAGAGCAGTACTTC
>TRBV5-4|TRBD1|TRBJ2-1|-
CAAGQGGNYNEQFF
TGTGCCGCCGGACAGGGGGGTAATTACAATGAGCAGTTCTTC
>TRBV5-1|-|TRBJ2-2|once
CASSLESHSGELFF
TGCGCCAGCAGCTTGGAGTCCCACTCCGGGGAGCTGTTTTTT
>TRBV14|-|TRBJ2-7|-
CASSQDPSFGGSYEQYF
TGTGCCAGCAGCCAAGATCCTTCATTCGGAGGGTCCTACGAGCAGTACTTC
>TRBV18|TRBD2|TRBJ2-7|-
CASSSTLAGGSYEQYF
TGTGCCAGCTCATCGACTCTAGCGGGGGGCTCCTACGAGCAGTACTTC
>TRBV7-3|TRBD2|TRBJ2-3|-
CASSRSGVEDTQYF
TGTGCCAGCAGCCGTAGCGGGGTGGAAGATACGCAGTATTTT
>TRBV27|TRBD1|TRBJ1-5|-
CASSLSSGGYQPQHF
TGTGCCAGCAGTTTATCATCAGGGGGATATCAGCCCCAGCATTTT
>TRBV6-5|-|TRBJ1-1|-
CASTTPVAVTEAFF
TGTGCCAGCACCACCCCAGTAGCAGTCACTGAAGCTTTCTTT
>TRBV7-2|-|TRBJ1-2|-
CASSTPTGPAGGYTF
TGTGCCAGCAGCACTCCGACAGGACCGGCTGGAGGCTACACCTTC
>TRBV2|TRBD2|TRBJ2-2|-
CASSSLAGGGTGELFF
TGTGCCAGCAGCTCCCTCGCGGGGGGCGGGACCGGGGAGCTGTTTTTT
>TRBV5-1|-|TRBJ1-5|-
CASSLSGFRGTQHF
TGCGCCAGCAGCTTGTCCGGGTTCAGAGGGACCCAGCATTTT
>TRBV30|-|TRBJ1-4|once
CAYLGEMQKLFF
TGTGCCTATTTAGGGGAAATGCAAAAACTGTTTTTT
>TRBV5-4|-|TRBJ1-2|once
CASSRGRGPYGYTF
TGTGCCAGCAGCCGCGGCAGGGGCCCCTATGGCTACACCTTC
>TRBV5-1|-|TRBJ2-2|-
CASSFRLTNTGELFF
TGCGCCAGCAGCTTCCGGTTAACGAACACCGGGGAGCTGTTTTTT
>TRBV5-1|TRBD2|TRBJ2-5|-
CASSVASGQETQYF
TGCGCCAGCAGCGTGGCTAGCGGCCAAGAGACCCAGTACTTC
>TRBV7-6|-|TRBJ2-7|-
CASSPTGSYEQYF
TGTGCCAGCAGTCCTACAGGGTCCTACGAGCAGTACTTC
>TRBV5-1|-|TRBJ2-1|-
CASSLEGGVSYNEQFF
TGCGCCAGCAGCTTGGAAGGCGGAGTCTCCTACAATGAGCAGTTCTTC
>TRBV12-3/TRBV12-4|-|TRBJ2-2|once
CASSIQGGELFF
TGTGCCAGCAGTATACAGGGCGGGGAGCTGTTTTTT
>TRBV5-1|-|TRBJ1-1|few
CASSLRVGHTEAFF
TGCGCCAGCAGCTTACGGGTCGGTCACACTGAAGCTTTCTTT
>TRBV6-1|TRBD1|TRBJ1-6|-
CASSDTGASSYNSPLHF
TGTGCCAGCAGTGATACAGGGGCGAGCTCCTATAATTCACCCCTCCACTTT
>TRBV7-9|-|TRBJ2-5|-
CASSLGLLAGETQYF
TGTGCCAGCAGCTTAGGATTACTAGCCGGGGAGACCCAGTACTTC
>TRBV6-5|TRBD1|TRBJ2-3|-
CASSYRGQGPTDTQYF
TGTGCCAGCAGTTACCGGGGACAGGGTCCAACAGATACGCAGTATTTT
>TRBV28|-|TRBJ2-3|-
CASSASGTWGTDTQYF
TGTGCCAGCAGTGCGTCCGGGACTTGGGGCACAGATACGCAGTATTTT
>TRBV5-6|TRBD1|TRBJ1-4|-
CASSLRTGANEKLFF
TGTGCCAGCAGCCTTCGGACAGGGGCAAATGAAAAACTGTTTTTT
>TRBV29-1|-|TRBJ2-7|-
CSVVRHGSYEQYF
TGCAGCGTTGTGAGACACGGATCCTACGAGCAGTACTTC
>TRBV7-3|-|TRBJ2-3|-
CASSLGGRWRRDTQYF
TGTGCCAGCAGCTTAGGGGGGAGATGGAGACGCGATACGCAGTATTTT
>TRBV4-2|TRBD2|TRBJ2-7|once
CASSQGLAASYEQYF
TGTGCCAGCAGCCAAGGACTAGCGGCCTCCTACGAGCAGTACTTC
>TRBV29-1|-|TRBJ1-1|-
CSVGQAAMNTEAFF
TGCAGCGTTGGACAGGCGGCGATGAACACTGAAGCTTTCTTT
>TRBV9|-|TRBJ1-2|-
CASSVEKNKQGYDYGYTF
TGTGCCAGCAGCGTAGAAAAAAACAAACAGGGATATGACTATGGCTACACCTTC
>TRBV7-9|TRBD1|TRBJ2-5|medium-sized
CASSPRTGEVVGTQYF
TGTGCCAGCAGCCCAAGGACAGGGGAGGTCGTAGGGACCCAGTACTTC
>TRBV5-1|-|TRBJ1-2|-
CASSLQGPNYGYTF
TGCGCCAGCAGCTTACAGGGACCTAACTATGGCTACACCTTC
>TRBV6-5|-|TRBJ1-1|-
CASRHLLDTEAFF
TGTGCCAGCAGACATTTGCTAGACACTGAAGCTTTCTTT
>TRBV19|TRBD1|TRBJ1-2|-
CASINVGTGYGYTF
TGTGCCAGTATTAACGTCGGGACAGGGTATGGCTACACCTTC
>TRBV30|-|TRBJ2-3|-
CAWRSGEGTDTQYF
TGTGCCTGGAGGTCGGGAGAGGGCACAGATACGCAGTATTTT
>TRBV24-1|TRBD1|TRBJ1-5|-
CATDRADNQPQHF
TGTGCCACCGACAGGGCGGATAATCAGCCCCAGCATTTT
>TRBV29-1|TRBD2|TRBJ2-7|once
CSVEDPGGSSYEQYF
TGCAGCGTTGAAGATCCGGGGGGAAGCTCCTACGAGCAGTACTTC
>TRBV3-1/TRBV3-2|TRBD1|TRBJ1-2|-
CASSSGGGGYTF
TGTGCCAGCAGTTCAGGGGGTGGCGGCTACACCTTC
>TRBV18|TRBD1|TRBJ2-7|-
CASSRTGGYEQYF
TGTGCCAGCTCACGGACAGGGGGGTACGAGCAGTACTTC